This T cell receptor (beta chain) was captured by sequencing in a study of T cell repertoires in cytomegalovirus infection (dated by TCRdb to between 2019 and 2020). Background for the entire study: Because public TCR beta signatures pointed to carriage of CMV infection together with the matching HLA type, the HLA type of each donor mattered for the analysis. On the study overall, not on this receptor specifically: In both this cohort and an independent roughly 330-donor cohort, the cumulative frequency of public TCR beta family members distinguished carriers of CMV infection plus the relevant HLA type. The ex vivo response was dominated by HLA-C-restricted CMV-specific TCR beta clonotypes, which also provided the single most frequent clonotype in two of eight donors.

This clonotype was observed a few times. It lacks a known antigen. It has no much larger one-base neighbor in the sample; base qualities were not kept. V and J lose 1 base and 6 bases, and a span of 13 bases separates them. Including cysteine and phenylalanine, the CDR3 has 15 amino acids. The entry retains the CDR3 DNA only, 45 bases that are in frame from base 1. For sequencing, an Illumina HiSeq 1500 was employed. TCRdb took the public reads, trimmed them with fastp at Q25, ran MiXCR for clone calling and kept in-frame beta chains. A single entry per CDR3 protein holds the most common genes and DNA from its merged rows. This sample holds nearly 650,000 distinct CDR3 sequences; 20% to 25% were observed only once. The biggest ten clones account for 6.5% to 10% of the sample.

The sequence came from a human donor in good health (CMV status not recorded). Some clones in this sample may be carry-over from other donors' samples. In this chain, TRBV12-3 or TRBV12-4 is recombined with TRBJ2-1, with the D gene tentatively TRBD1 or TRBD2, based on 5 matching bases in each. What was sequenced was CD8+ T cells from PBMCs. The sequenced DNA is TGTGCCAGCAGTTTAGTACTTGGGACGGTCAATGAGCAGTTCTTC. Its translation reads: CASSLVLGTVNEQFF.